One sample yielded the 5 T cell receptor beta chains listed below, sequenced in a study of T cell changes during pregnancy in multiple sclerosis. Profiling relied on immunoSEQ multiplex PCR, and the TCRdb table lists in-frame clones only, not all of them. The table records 65,000 to 70,000 clones, over 80% of them present only once. Sequences were derived from peripheral blood, sampled in the third trimester of pregnancy. These receptors all stem from a female donor in good health, enrolled as a control in a pregnancy study.

This clone was observed a handful of times. In nucleotides, the CDR3 is TGTGCCAGCTCACCCCCCGGGGTTCCGGACACTGAAGCTTTCTTT. Translation gives CASSPPGVPDTEAFF. The V call is TRBV18, the J call TRBJ1-1; D not resolved. The CDR3 consists of 15 residues. Germline values: CDR1 KGHSH, CDR2 LQKENI. The ends were cut back, 3 bases at V and 3 bases at J, with 14 bases in the middle.

V gene TRBV15 combines with J gene TRBJ2-1; 10 bases line up with TRBD2. The V and J ends lost 2 bases and 1 base, in that order; junction bases with no gene match: 11. CDR1 LNHNV and CDR2 YYDKDF come from the germline V gene (reference sequence). This CDR3 is 19 amino acids long. CDR3 sequence reads: CATSRNLAGALGSYNEQFF. The CDR3 nucleotides read TGTGCCACCAGCAGAAACCTAGCGGGGGCTCTCGGTTCCTACAATGAGCAGTTCTTC.

This clone was found once. V usage is TRBV4-1 and J usage is TRBJ1-2; D uncertain. Trimming took off 0 bases at V and 4 bases at J, with 9 bases between the two ends. CDR1 is MGHRA and CDR2 is YSYEKL in the germline V gene. The CDR3 consists of 14 residues. DNA for the CDR3: TGCGCCAGCAGCCAAGAAGCTAGTATCTATGGCTACACCTTC. Amino acid sequence: CASSQEASIYGYTF.

This chain uses TRBV18 with TRBJ2-7; the match to TRBD2 covers 11 bases. The CDR3 length is 18 residues. Germline V gene data show CDR1 as KGHSH and CDR2 as LQKENI. J gave up 6 bases and V 1 base, and 14 bases lay outside the gene matches. The CDR3 sequence is CASSPQSGLAGGRAEQYF. The CDR3, as DNA: TGTGCCAGCTCACCACAGTCTGGGCTAGCGGGAGGACGGGCCGAGCAGTACTTC.

The V and J genes are TRBV5-1 and TRBJ2-1; D uncertain. The CDR3 is 13 residues long. Germline assignment: CDR1 SGHRS and CDR2 YFSETQ. V was pared by 0 bases and J by 5 bases, with 6 bases between. CDR3 bases: TGCGCCAGCAGCTTGGGTTCAGACAATGAGCAGTTCTTC. Its protein is CASSLGSDNEQFF.